These 10 T cell receptor beta chains were all obtained from the same sample, sequenced in a study of T cells expressing NK-cell markers. TCRdb re-called the 5' RACE reads, yielding one record per CDR3 amino acid sequence without DNA. The table lists some 300,000 distinct CDR3 sequences. What was sequenced was blood T cells: a sorted CD56 or NKG2C T cell subset, CD4+ or CD8+ T cells, or bulk PBMC T cells (not recorded which). All receptors come from a man younger than 35 in good health.

The J gene is TRBJ1-1, the V gene TRBV20-1; TCRdb's D call of TRBD1 is untestable without DNA. The V gene's germline CDR1 is DFQATT and CDR2 SNEGSKA (reference sequence). CDR3 length equals 16 residues. CDR3: CSAREPSQAFDPEAFF.

This sequence joins TRBV4-1 and TRBJ2-3. The CDR3 length is 14 residues. Germline CDR1 and CDR2: MGHRA and YSYEKL. The CDR3 here is CASSMAELTDTQYF.

The V call is TRBV29-1, the J call TRBJ2-7; TCRdb's D call, TRBD2, is unchecked because there is no DNA. CDR1 and CDR2 (germline): SQVTM, ANQGSEA. The CDR3 sequence is 14 residues long. Here the CDR3 reads CSVATAGTSGEQYF.

The rearrangement joins TRBV6-5 to TRBJ2-1; TCRdb reports TRBD2, a call that lacks DNA to check it against. Germline V CDR1 and CDR2: MNHEY, SVGAGI. The CDR3 loop spans 17 amino acids. This CDR3 reads CASSYRGTSGRGDEQFF.

The chain combines TRBV19 with TRBJ1-5. Germline loops: CDR1 LNHDA, CDR2 SQIVND (reference sequence). This CDR3 contains 15 residues. The CDR3 here is CASSIWEGSNQPQHF.

The CDR3 is CASSDSGGAKYAPLHF. The chain joins TRBV12-3 or TRBV12-4 to TRBJ1-6; TCRdb proposes TRBD1, but this gene call is untestable without DNA. The CDR3 consists of 16 residues.

The rearrangement uses TRBV30 and TRBJ1-2; TCRdb picks TRBD1, but there is no DNA to check that call. The CDR3 loop spans 17 amino acids. Germline lookup yields CDR1 GTSNPN and CDR2 SVGIG (reference sequence). CDR3 sequence reads: CAWSVRSITPQFYGYTF.

The chain uses TRBV5-6 and TRBJ1-2. This CDR3 region has 13 residues. Germline lookup yields CDR1 SGHDT and CDR2 YYEEEE. CDR3 residues: CASSLAPNYGYTF.

The genes are TRBV12-3 or TRBV12-4 and TRBJ2-1; as DNA is missing, the TRBD2 call by TCRdb cannot be tested. This CDR3 contains 14 residues. CDR3 residues: CASRLSGGDNEQFF.

The chain employs TRBV11-1 and TRBJ2-3; the TRBD1 assignment by TCRdb is unverifiable without DNA. Germline assignment: CDR1 SGHAT and CDR2 FQDESV (reference sequence). The CDR3 sequence is 16 residues long. The CDR3: CASSLRPGQSTDTQYF.